These 10 T cell receptor beta chains were sequenced from one sample in a study of blood T cell repertoires in COVID-19. This table comes from immunoSEQ multiplex PCR, and its TCRdb copy is limited to in-frame clones, with some not included. The repertoire consists of about 300,000 clones, with around 87% occurring once and the leading ten covering 1.3%. The sample was peripheral blood. These receptors were obtained from a man in his 70s with acute or convalescent COVID-19.

The genes are TRBV28 and TRBJ1-3, with TRBD1 matching 7 bases. Trimming took 6 bases from V and 0 from J; bases not matched to a gene: 11. Germline values: CDR1 MDHEN, CDR2 SYDVKM. The CDR3 runs 17 residues. The CDR3, as DNA: TGTGCCAGCAGCCAGTTCTTTAGGGGGCTCTCTGGAAACACCATATATTTT. It encodes CASSQFFRGLSGNTIYF.

This clone showed up just a few times. The chain has TRBV7-9 and TRBJ2-7; 9 nucleotides match TRBD2. CDR3 length: 13 amino acids. The V gene's germline CDR1 is SEHNR and CDR2 FQNEAQ (reference sequence). Trimming cost V 5 bases and J 10 bases; bases outside gene matches: 9. CDR3 in amino acids: CASSTEASGAQYF. The DNA for the CDR3 is TGTGCCAGCAGCACAGAGGCTAGCGGGGCACAGTACTTC.

The count of this clone is one. The rearrangement links TRBV9 to TRBJ2-1; D is perhaps TRBD2 (6 bases). The CDR3 consists of 15 residues. V was clipped by 0 bases and J by 7 bases, with 14 bases between them. Germline CDR1 reads SGDLS; CDR2 reads YYNGEE. CDR3 DNA: TGTGCCAGCAGCGTAGGGGCTAGCGACCTAAATGAGCAGTTCTTC. As protein: CASSVGASDLNEQFF.

This clone was seen just once. The genes are TRBV6-2 or TRBV6-3 and TRBJ1-2; D ambiguous. The V end was cut by 4 bases, the J end by 5 bases, with 14 bases between. The length of the CDR3 is 14 residues. In germline, CDR1 is MNHEY, CDR2 SVGEGT. The CDR3: CASSWRVTPYGYTF. CDR3 nucleotide sequence: TGTGCCAGCAGTTGGAGGGTGACTCCTTATGGCTACACCTTC.

The chain combines TRBV11-2 with TRBJ2-5; D possibly corresponds to TRBD2 (6 bases). The CDR3 contains 14 residues. Germline CDR1 SGHAT, CDR2 FQNNGV. V was trimmed by 5 bases and J by 5 bases, leaving 15 bases between them. The DNA for the CDR3 is TGTGCCAGCAGCCCAACACGGGGGTCCGAGACCCAGTACTTC. Residues: CASSPTRGSETQYF.

The chain uses TRBV24-1 and TRBJ2-5; TRBD1 might be the D (6 bases). This CDR3 is 15 amino acids long. The germline V gene encodes CDR1 KGHDR and CDR2 SFDVKD. V shed 4 bases and J shed 4 bases, with 15 bases lying between them. The CDR3, as DNA: TGTGCCACCAGTGACCCGTCCCTACAGGGAGAGACCCAGTACTTC. It translates to CATSDPSLQGETQYF.

This chain joins TRBV6-2 or TRBV6-3 and TRBJ2-3; the match to TRBD2 covers 9 bases. There are 16 residues in the CDR3. Germline CDR1 reads MNHEY; CDR2 reads SVGEGT. The ends lost 6 bases at V and 5 bases at J; junction bases unmatched: 12. The CDR3 spells CASSPLLGLAKDTQYF. For the CDR3, the DNA is TGTGCCAGCAGCCCTCTCCTTGGACTAGCGAAAGATACGCAGTATTTT.

This clone appeared a few times. This sequence joins TRBV2 and TRBJ1-6, with D perhaps TRBD1 (6 bases). The V end was cut by 8 bases, the J end by 1 base, with 6 bases between. CDR1 SNHLY and CDR2 FYNNEI come from the germline V gene. This CDR3 is 13 amino acids long. The CDR3 loop reads CASGTSYNSPLHF. Written as DNA, the CDR3 is TGTGCCAGCGGGACATCCTATAATTCACCCCTCCACTTT.

J is TRBJ2-3 and V is TRBV10-3; 9 bases fit TRBD2. The CDR3 runs to 15 residues. Germline values: CDR1 ENHRY, CDR2 SYGVKD. Trimming cost V 6 bases and J 8 bases; bases outside gene matches: 12. In DNA form, the CDR3 reads TGTGCCATCAGGTTCTTAGCGGGGGACAAGTTTACGCAGTATTTT. This codes for CAIRFLAGDKFTQYF.

The chain uses TRBV5-1 and TRBJ2-2, with a tentative D call TRBD2 (7 bases). Germline V lookup: CDR1 SGHRS, CDR2 YFSETQ. The V gene lost 6 bases and the J gene lost 8 bases, with 14 bases spanning the gap. The CDR3 is 13 amino acids. This CDR3 reads CASTSGGSGELFF. The CDR3 coding sequence is TGCGCCAGCACTTCGGGGGGCTCTGGGGAGCTGTTTTTT.